These 5 T cell receptor beta chains originate from one sample sequenced in a study of T cell repertoires in cytomegalovirus infection. TCRdb ran MiXCR on the reads and lists one entry per CDR3 protein. Here the sample spans about 140,000 distinct CDR3 sequences, about 6% being singletons. The sample comprised PBMCs. These receptors were taken from a human donor in good health (CMV status not recorded). Some clones in this sample may be carry-over from other donors' samples.

This clonotype came up many times. This rearrangement joins TRBV7-2 to TRBJ2-5, with 12 bases that match TRBD2. From germline, CDR1 is SGHTA and CDR2 FQGNSA. The CDR3 sequence is 15 residues long. Losses at the gene ends were 5 bases for V and 7 bases for J; bases not matched to a gene: 8. The CDR3 sequence: CASSRTSGELGTQYF. For the CDR3, the DNA is TGTGCCAGCAGCCGGACTAGCGGGGAGCTCGGGACCCAGTACTTC.

This clonotype was counted many times. V usage is TRBV7-9 and J usage is TRBJ2-4; 7 nucleotides align to TRBD2. The CDR3 runs to 15 residues. V gave up 5 bases and J gave up 9 bases; unmatched junction bases: 13. Germline lookup yields CDR1 SEHNR and CDR2 FQNEAQ (reference sequence). The CDR3 is CASSQSGVGGGIQYF. The CDR3 nucleotides read TGTGCCAGCAGCCAGTCCGGGGTTGGCGGGGGCATTCAGTACTTC.

In its sample, this clonotype was seen a few times. The chain uses TRBV6-2 or TRBV6-3 and TRBJ2-5, with D tentatively TRBD2 (5 bases). V was trimmed by 8 bases and J by 2 bases, leaving 15 bases between them. CDR3 length equals 14 residues. In germline, CDR1 is MNHEY, CDR2 SVGEGT. The DNA of the CDR3 is TGTGCCAGCCATAGGAGTAGCGAGCAAGAGACCCAGTACTTC. The encoded protein is CASHRSSEQETQYF.

This clonotype appeared many times. The genes are TRBV7-2 and TRBJ2-2; 9 bases agree with TRBD2. CDR3 length: 16 residues. The ends lost 1 base at V and 3 bases at J; junction bases unmatched: 3. Germline CDR1 and CDR2: SGHTA and FQGNSA. In DNA, the CDR3 is TGTGCCAGCAGCTTAGAGCGGGGGGCCGACACCGGGGAGCTGTTTTTT. It codes for CASSLERGADTGELFF. Full variable domain (rest looked up from reference TRBV7-2 and TRBJ2-2): GAGVSQSPSNKVTEKGKDVELRCDPISGHTALYWYRQSLGQGLEFLIYFQGNSAPDKSGLPSDRFSAERTGGSVSTLTIQRTQQEDSAVYLCASSLERGADTGELFFGEGSRLTVL.

Ten or more counts support this clonotype. This chain connects TRBV14 to TRBJ2-7, with a tentative D call TRBD1 (6 bases). Germline-derived CDR1 and CDR2 are SGHDN and FVKESK. The CDR3 covers 18 residues. The germline V and J ends were trimmed by 1 base and 0 bases, with 19 bases remaining between them. CDR3 region: CASSQGKTGERASYEQYF. The CDR3 coding sequence is TGTGCCAGCAGCCAAGGAAAGACAGGCGAACGGGCCTCCTACGAGCAGTACTTC.